This T cell receptor (beta chain) was recovered during a study of shared clonotypes between healthy human individuals. It was across several immunoSEQ plates that each subset's genomic DNA was evenly split. Some clones are missing from TCRdb's copy, which holds only in-frame ones; the method was immunoSEQ multiplex PCR. In the table there are 1,500,000 or so clones, approximately 97% of which are singletons. The V end was cut by 4 bases, the J end by 4 bases, with 11 bases between. Germline V lookup: CDR1 SGHRS, CDR2 YFSETQ. This CDR3 has 13 residues. Regarding the study as a whole: The sharing of 5% to 6.5% of naive CD4 clonotypes was seen across a handful of donors. On the whole, naive subsets had larger estimated richness than memory subsets had.

In regard to this clone: Its cognate antigen is unknown.

This TCR was sampled from a man aged 30 to 45 in good health. The chain carries TRBV5-1 and TRBJ1-1, with D possibly TRBD1 on 6 matching bases. The specimen sequenced was naive CD4+ T cells sorted from blood. The sample's subset: CD45RA+ positively selected. CDR3 nucleotide sequence: TGCGCCAGCAGCCCCAGGGGAGCCACTGAAGCTTTCTTT. It encodes CASSPRGATEAFF.